Listed below are T cell receptor beta chains from one sample, sequenced in a study of blood T cell repertoires in COVID-19. Profiled with immunoSEQ multiplex PCR; TCRdb holds only in-frame clones, not every one. Of fewer than 85,000 clones in the sample, about 87% were seen once. Sequencing input: peripheral blood. These receptors were collected from a man between 50 and 59 years old with active COVID-19. Both conserved end residues are part of each CDR3. Fields, in order: J gene, V gene, clone size, D gene, CDR3 protein, CDR3 DNA. The D gene is left open where the match is weak. Expanded clones are given a class, and other clones once, few, many or no size at all.

J: TRBJ2-3; V: TRBV21-1; size: NA; D: NA; CDR3: CASSKRGGAGEEDTQYF; DNA: TGTGCCAGCAGCAAACGGGGAGGGGCGGGAGAGGAGGATACGCAGTATTTT
J: TRBJ2-1; V: TRBV30; size: NA; D: NA; CDR3: CAWGGGGSNNEQFF; DNA: TGTGCCTGGGGTGGTGGGGGGTCTAACAATGAGCAGTTCTTC
J: TRBJ1-5; V: TRBV18; size: NA; D: TRBD1; CDR3: CASSPAMTGARDQPQHF; DNA: TGTGCCAGCTCACCAGCTATGACAGGGGCGCGGGATCAGCCCCAGCATTTT
J: TRBJ1-1; V: TRBV9; size: NA; D: TRBD1; CDR3: CASSFQDRANTEAFF; DNA: TGTGCCAGCAGCTTTCAGGACAGGGCTAACACTGAAGCTTTCTTT
J: TRBJ1-2; V: TRBV6-1; size: NA; D: TRBD1; CDR3: CASSEGTGGFGYTF; DNA: TGTGCCAGCAGTGAAGGGACAGGGGGCTTTGGCTACACCTTC
J: TRBJ2-1; V: TRBV5-1; size: NA; D: TRBD1; CDR3: CASSLGDRGNEQFF; DNA: TGCGCCAGCAGCTTGGGGGACAGGGGGAATGAGCAGTTCTTC
J: TRBJ2-3; V: TRBV28; size: NA; D: NA; CDR3: CASSLLPSVDSTDTQYF; DNA: TGTGCCAGCAGTTTATTGCCTAGCGTGGATAGCACAGATACGCAGTATTTT
J: TRBJ2-2; V: TRBV11-2; size: NA; D: TRBD2; CDR3: CASSPGLAAGELFF; DNA: TGTGCCAGCAGCCCGGGACTAGCTGCCGGGGAGCTGTTTTTT
J: TRBJ1-1; V: TRBV7-9; size: NA; D: NA; CDR3: CASSLENRPEAFF; DNA: TGTGCCAGCAGCTTAGAGAACAGACCTGAAGCTTTCTTT
J: TRBJ1-4; V: TRBV7-2; size: NA; D: NA; CDR3: CASSLVTGSNEKLFF; DNA: TGTGCCAGCAGCTTAGTGACTGGATCAAATGAAAAACTGTTTTTT
J: TRBJ1-5; V: TRBV4-2; size: NA; D: NA; CDR3: CASSQDLIQPQHF; DNA: TGTGCCAGCAGCCAAGACCTTATTCAGCCCCAGCATTTT
J: TRBJ1-3; V: TRBV6-5; size: NA; D: NA; CDR3: CASREGPSGNTIYF; DNA: TGTGCCAGCAGAGAGGGCCCCTCTGGAAACACCATATATTTT
J: TRBJ1-1; V: TRBV2; size: NA; D: TRBD1; CDR3: CASRGDRLITEAFF; DNA: TGTGCCAGCAGGGGGGACAGATTGATCACTGAAGCTTTCTTT
J: TRBJ2-7; V: TRBV28; size: once; D: NA; CDR3: CASSLVGAGRSYEQYF; DNA: TGTGCCAGCAGTTTAGTCGGAGCGGGTCGCTCCTACGAGCAGTACTTC
J: TRBJ1-5; V: TRBV2; size: NA; D: TRBD1; CDR3: CATTGGNQPQHF; DNA: TGTGCCACCACAGGGGGCAATCAGCCCCAGCATTTT
J: TRBJ2-3; V: TRBV6-5; size: NA; D: NA; CDR3: CASSLRSRGPDTQYF; DNA: TGTGCCAGCAGCCTACGAAGCAGGGGACCAGATACGCAGTATTTT
J: TRBJ2-1; V: TRBV5-1; size: NA; D: NA; CDR3: CASSLVPGGYEQFF; DNA: TGCGCCAGCAGCTTGGTTCCGGGGGGCTATGAGCAGTTCTTC
J: TRBJ2-7; V: TRBV24-1; size: NA; D: TRBD1; CDR3: CATSDPRTGGDEQYF; DNA: TGTGCCACCAGTGACCCTAGGACAGGGGGAGACGAGCAGTACTTC
J: TRBJ2-3; V: TRBV9; size: once; D: NA; CDR3: CASSVITSTDTQYF; DNA: TGTGCCAGCAGCGTTATTACTAGCACAGATACGCAGTATTTT
J: TRBJ1-2; V: TRBV6-2/TRBV6-3; size: NA; D: NA; CDR3: CASSSAGHGWGYTF; DNA: TGTGCCAGCAGTTCTGCGGGTCACGGTTGGGGCTACACCTTC
J: TRBJ2-5; V: TRBV27; size: few; D: TRBD1; CDR3: CASSIDRGYF; DNA: TGTGCCAGCAGTATTGACAGGGGGTACTTC
J: TRBJ1-6; V: TRBV11-2; size: NA; D: TRBD1; CDR3: CASSFPLRGQGSYNSPLHF; DNA: TGTGCCAGCAGCTTCCCCCTTCGCGGACAGGGTTCCTATAATTCACCCCTCCACTTT
J: TRBJ2-1; V: TRBV19; size: once; D: TRBD2; CDR3: CASSTSSGAYNEQFF; DNA: TGTGCCAGTAGTACCTCTAGCGGGGCCTACAATGAGCAGTTCTTC
J: TRBJ1-2; V: TRBV6-5; size: NA; D: TRBD1; CDR3: CASSYSGTGNYGYTF; DNA: TGTGCCAGCAGTTACTCCGGGACAGGGAACTATGGCTACACCTTC
J: TRBJ1-4; V: TRBV4-1; size: NA; D: NA; CDR3: CASSQVREKLFF; DNA: TGCGCCAGCAGCCAAGTGCGCGAAAAACTGTTTTTT
J: TRBJ2-7; V: TRBV5-1; size: NA; D: NA; CDR3: CASSLDGGSSYEQYF; DNA: TGCGCCAGCAGCTTGGACGGTGGGAGCTCCTACGAGCAGTACTTC
J: TRBJ2-5; V: TRBV21-1; size: NA; D: NA; CDR3: CASSLYRQETQYF; DNA: TGTGCCAGCAGCTTGTACAGGCAAGAGACCCAGTACTTC
J: TRBJ2-5; V: TRBV2; size: NA; D: TRBD2; CDR3: CASRGGGGAKTQYF; DNA: TGTGCCAGCAGGGGCGGCGGGGGGGCGAAGACCCAGTACTTC
J: TRBJ2-5; V: TRBV24-1; size: NA; D: TRBD2; CDR3: CATSEAGTSGGAETQYF; DNA: TGTGCCACCAGTGAGGCTGGGACTAGCGGGGGGGCAGAGACCCAGTACTTC
J: TRBJ2-3; V: TRBV6-2/TRBV6-3; size: NA; D: NA; CDR3: CASSYSRDSPQYF; DNA: TGTGCCAGCAGTTACTCGAGAGACTCCCCGCAGTATTTT
J: TRBJ2-7; V: TRBV6-2/TRBV6-3; size: NA; D: NA; CDR3: CASSYSAQTYEQYF; DNA: TGTGCCAGCAGTTACTCGGCACAGACCTACGAGCAGTACTTC
J: TRBJ2-3; V: TRBV28; size: NA; D: TRBD2; CDR3: CASNRAGGSPDTQYF; DNA: TGTGCCAGCAACCGAGCGGGAGGGTCCCCAGATACGCAGTATTTT
J: TRBJ2-2; V: TRBV9; size: NA; D: NA; CDR3: CASSVSEQTTNTGELFF; DNA: TGTGCCAGCAGCGTAAGTGAACAGACAACTAACACCGGGGAGCTGTTTTTT
J: TRBJ2-1; V: TRBV5-1; size: NA; D: TRBD2; CDR3: CASSLAGLAERGEQFF; DNA: TGCGCCAGCAGCTTGGCCGGACTAGCGGAGAGAGGTGAGCAGTTCTTC
J: TRBJ2-5; V: TRBV4-3; size: NA; D: TRBD2; CDR3: CASSHFLAGGQGETQYF; DNA: TGCGCCAGCAGCCATTTCCTAGCGGGGGGGCAGGGAGAGACCCAGTACTTC
J: TRBJ1-1; V: TRBV19; size: once; D: NA; CDR3: CASIRGTNTEAFF; DNA: TGTGCCAGTATTCGGGGAACGAACACTGAAGCTTTCTTT
J: TRBJ2-1; V: TRBV7-2; size: NA; D: TRBD1; CDR3: CASSTSRDRGNEQFF; DNA: TGTGCCAGCAGTACAAGCCGGGACAGGGGGAATGAGCAGTTCTTC
J: TRBJ2-7; V: TRBV5-8; size: once; D: NA; CDR3: CASSLLREQYF; DNA: TGTGCCAGCAGCTTACTTCGGGAGCAGTACTTC
J: TRBJ2-3; V: TRBV19; size: NA; D: TRBD2; CDR3: CASSARLSGTSDTQYF; DNA: TGTGCCAGTAGTGCTCGCCTTAGCGGGACCTCAGATACGCAGTATTTT
J: TRBJ2-5; V: TRBV30; size: NA; D: TRBD1; CDR3: CAWREGQGGKRTQYF; DNA: TGTGCCTGGAGGGAGGGACAGGGTGGGAAGAGGACCCAGTACTTC
J: TRBJ2-3; V: TRBV19; size: NA; D: TRBD1; CDR3: CASTPGRQGLDTQYF; DNA: TGTGCCAGTACCCCCGGCCGACAGGGATTAGATACGCAGTATTTT
J: TRBJ2-5; V: TRBV5-5; size: NA; D: TRBD2; CDR3: CASTGGTSLYF; DNA: TGTGCCAGCACCGGCGGGACTAGCCTTTACTTC
J: TRBJ2-5; V: TRBV7-3; size: NA; D: NA; CDR3: CASSLEAGRETQYF; DNA: TGTGCCAGCAGCTTAGAGGCAGGGCGAGAGACCCAGTACTTC
J: TRBJ1-1; V: TRBV28; size: NA; D: NA; CDR3: CASSLWGAEAFF; DNA: TGTGCCAGCAGTTTATGGGGGGCAGAGGCTTTCTTT
J: TRBJ1-2; V: TRBV24-1; size: NA; D: TRBD1; CDR3: CATSDPNKPGQGNYGYTF; DNA: TGTGCCACCAGTGACCCAAATAAACCGGGACAGGGGAACTATGGCTACACCTTC
J: TRBJ1-5; V: TRBV30; size: NA; D: NA; CDR3: CAWSVKGNQPQHF; DNA: TGTGCCTGGAGTGTTAAGGGGAATCAGCCCCAGCATTTT
J: TRBJ2-7; V: TRBV6-5; size: NA; D: TRBD1; CDR3: CASSYDRALRGEQYF; DNA: TGTGCCAGCAGTTACGACAGGGCCCTGAGGGGGGAGCAGTACTTC
J: TRBJ2-1; V: TRBV3-1/TRBV3-2; size: NA; D: TRBD2; CDR3: CASSQEVTTGGRDEQFF; DNA: TGTGCCAGCAGCCAAGAAGTGACGACGGGGGGGCGCGATGAGCAGTTCTTC
J: TRBJ1-6; V: TRBV27; size: NA; D: NA; CDR3: CASRYGGSPLHF; DNA: TGTGCCAGCAGGTACGGGGGGTCACCCCTCCACTTT
J: TRBJ1-2; V: TRBV27; size: NA; D: NA; CDR3: CASSFRPGYTF; DNA: TGTGCCAGCAGTTTCCGTCCGGGCTACACCTTC
J: TRBJ2-5; V: TRBV24-1; size: once; D: TRBD1; CDR3: CATSDPGQQETQYF; DNA: TGTGCCACCAGTGATCCGGGACAGCAAGAGACCCAGTACTTC
J: TRBJ1-1; V: TRBV5-6; size: NA; D: TRBD1; CDR3: CASSPPDRAWTEAFF; DNA: TGTGCCAGCAGCCCACCCGACAGGGCGTGGACTGAAGCTTTCTTT
J: TRBJ1-5; V: TRBV7-2; size: few; D: TRBD1; CDR3: CASSFRAGGEPQHF; DNA: TGTGCCAGCAGCTTTAGGGCAGGGGGAGAGCCCCAGCATTTT
J: TRBJ2-3; V: TRBV3-1/TRBV3-2; size: NA; D: NA; CDR3: CASSQLVGGDTQYF; DNA: TGTGCCAGCAGCCAGTTGGTAGGGGGAGATACGCAGTATTTT
J: TRBJ2-3; V: TRBV27; size: NA; D: TRBD2; CDR3: CASKSARLAGTDTQYF; DNA: TGTGCCAGCAAGTCCGCAAGACTAGCGGGCACAGATACGCAGTATTTT
J: TRBJ2-3; V: TRBV9; size: NA; D: NA; CDR3: CASSQAETDTQYF; DNA: TGTGCCAGCAGCCAAGCGGAGACAGATACGCAGTATTTT
J: TRBJ2-7; V: TRBV3-1/TRBV3-2; size: NA; D: TRBD1; CDR3: CASSQRDRGASSYEQYF; DNA: TGTGCCAGCAGCCAGCGAGACAGGGGTGCTAGCTCCTACGAGCAGTACTTC
J: TRBJ1-2; V: TRBV2; size: NA; D: NA; CDR3: CASSVPPGGYTF; DNA: TGTGCCAGCAGTGTTCCCCCAGGTGGCTACACCTTC
J: TRBJ1-6; V: TRBV5-1; size: NA; D: NA; CDR3: CASSFLTTENSPLHF; DNA: TGCGCCAGCAGCTTTTTAACGACAGAAAATTCACCCCTCCACTTT
J: TRBJ1-2; V: TRBV7-9; size: NA; D: TRBD1; CDR3: CASSLAGTGGDGYTF; DNA: TGTGCCAGCAGCTTAGCGGGAACAGGGGGGGATGGCTACACCTTC